The T cell receptor (beta chain) described here comes from a study of blood T cell repertoires in COVID-19. Participants were aged about 18 to 95 years, lived in over 20 US areas, and enrolled virtually. A single count supports this clone. TCRdb's copy holds only in-frame clones and misses some; the assay was immunoSEQ multiplex PCR. The repertoire holds over 300,000 clones, 80% to 90% seen once, with 2.2% in the top ten. The CDR3 contains 15 residues. V lost 0 bases to trimming and J lost 0 bases; unmatched junction nucleotides: 1. Germline V CDR1 and CDR2: SGDLS, YYNGEE. The source material was PBMCs or T cells enriched from blood (not recorded which). This sequence originates from a man aged 30 to 45 who had recovered from COVID-19. The chain recombines TRBV9 with TRBJ2-3; 7 bases align to TRBD2. The CDR3: CASSVVGGSTDTQYF. The CDR3 region has the DNA TGTGCCAGCAGCGTAGTGGGGGGGAGCACAGATACGCAGTATTTT.